Each of the 8 T cell receptor beta chains below was sequenced from the same sample in a study of PD-L1 blockade in urothelial cancer (dated by TCRdb to about 2017). The protocol used for the library was the immunoSEQ multiplex PCR assay. The table comes from immuneACCESS by way of TCRdb, which keeps in-frame sequences with V and J called. Part of the clones is missing from these tables; in studies checked, under half for an unresolved V gene and the rest for unknown reasons. A total of about 120,000 clones appear in this sample, about 82% of them only once. Around 2.4% of the sample comes from the top ten. The time point label, as the study defines it: peripheral blood 6 weeks after treatment start. This specimen was PBMCs, taken around atezolizumab (anti-PD-L1) treatment. The receptors were sampled from a man aged 50 to 60 with urothelial cancer.

Only one count was recorded for this clone. V and J are TRBV25-1 and TRBJ2-5; TRBD2 aligns across 13 bases. Germline V CDR1 and CDR2: MGHDK, SYGVNS. Trimming took 6 bases from V and 4 from J; bases not matched to a gene: 8. The CDR3 loop spans 16 amino acids. CDR3 in amino acids: CASSRTSGRRGETQYF. CDR3 in DNA: TGTGCCAGCAGCAGGACTAGCGGGAGAAGAGGAGAGACCCAGTACTTC.

The V gene is TRBV28, the J gene TRBJ2-7; 7 nucleotides match TRBD2. CDR3 size: 13 residues. V lost 10 bases to trimming and J lost 4 bases; unmatched junction nucleotides: 10. CDR1 MDHEN and CDR2 SYDVKM come from the germline V gene. CDR3 in amino acids: CATGWTSIYEQYF. CDR3 in DNA: TGTGCCACCGGATGGACTAGTATTTACGAGCAGTACTTC.

V usage is TRBV28 and J usage is TRBJ2-3, with D possibly being TRBD1 (6 bases). The CDR3 spans 15 residues. V shed 4 bases and J shed 4 bases, with 15 bases lying between them. Looked up from germline, CDR1 is MDHEN and CDR2 is SYDVKM. The DNA of the CDR3 is TGTGCCAGCAGTTCCTTCATGCGACAGGCAGATACGCAGTATTTT. Protein product: CASSSFMRQADTQYF.

The CDR3 coding sequence is TGTGCCAGCAGCTTGGCAGACAGCTCGGCAACTAATGAAAAACTGTTTTTT. Protein product: CASSLADSSATNEKLFF. This chain links TRBV5-4 with TRBJ1-4, with D perhaps matching TRBD1 (5 bases). Trimming stripped 0 bases from V and 0 bases from J, with 12 bases between. Germline loops: CDR1 SGHNT, CDR2 YYREEE (reference sequence). This CDR3 is 17 amino acids long.

This rearrangement joins TRBV7-2 to TRBJ1-1, with 9 positions matching TRBD1. V trimming: 5 bases; J trimming: 4 bases; junction bases outside the gene matches: 8. CDR1 is SGHTA and CDR2 is FQGNSA in the germline V gene. This CDR3 has 15 residues. The CDR3 sequence: CASSPRGQGLTEAFF. CDR3 sequence (DNA): TGTGCCAGCAGCCCCAGAGGACAGGGGCTCACTGAAGCTTTCTTT.

V gene TRBV27 combines with J gene TRBJ2-3; weak D call: TRBD2 (6 bases). Germline lookup yields CDR1 MNHEY and CDR2 SMNVEV (reference sequence). The CDR3 length is 14 residues. V was clipped by 6 bases and J by 1 base, with 11 bases between them. The CDR3 bases are TGTGCCAGCAGACGAGCGGGTCGCACAGATACGCAGTATTTT. Amino acid sequence: CASRRAGRTDTQYF.

This chain connects TRBV19 to TRBJ2-7; 13 nucleotides line up with TRBD2. The trim removed 3 bases at V and 0 bases at J, leaving 17 bases unmatched. The CDR3 consists of 21 residues. CDR1 is LNHDA, CDR2 SQIVND, per germline (reference sequence). The CDR3 DNA follows: TGTGCCAGTAGTATCCCCACTACTAGCGGGAGGGCCCCATCGAGCTCCTACGAGCAGTACTTC. This sequence encodes CASSIPTTSGRAPSSSYEQYF.

The chain joins TRBV6-1 to TRBJ1-4; 8 positions match TRBD1. Trimming took 3 bases from V and 5 from J; bases not matched to a gene: 8. Germline assignment: CDR1 MNHNS and CDR2 SASEGT. This CDR3 is built from 16 residues. CDR3 coding DNA: TGTGCCAGCAGTGACGTATGGACAGGGCAGAATGAAAAACTGTTTTTT. Translating gives CASSDVWTGQNEKLFF.